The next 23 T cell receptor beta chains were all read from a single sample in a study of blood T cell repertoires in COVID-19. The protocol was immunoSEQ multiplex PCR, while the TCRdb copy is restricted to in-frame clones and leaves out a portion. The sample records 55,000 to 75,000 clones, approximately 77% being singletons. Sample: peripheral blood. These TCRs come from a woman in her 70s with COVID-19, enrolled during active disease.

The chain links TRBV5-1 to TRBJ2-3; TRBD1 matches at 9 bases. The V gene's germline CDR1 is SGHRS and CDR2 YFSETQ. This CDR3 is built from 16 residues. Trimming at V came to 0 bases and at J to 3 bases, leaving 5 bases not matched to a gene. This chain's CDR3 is CASSLGDREWTDTQYF. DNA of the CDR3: TGCGCCAGCAGCTTGGGGGACAGGGAATGGACAGATACGCAGTATTTT.

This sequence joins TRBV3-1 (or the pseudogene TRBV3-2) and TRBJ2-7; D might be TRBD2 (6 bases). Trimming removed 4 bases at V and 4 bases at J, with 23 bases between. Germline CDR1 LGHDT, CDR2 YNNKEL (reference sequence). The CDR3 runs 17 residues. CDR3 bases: TGTGCCAGCAGCCGGCTTAGGGAGGTGTCGCAGGAGTACGAGCAGTACTTC. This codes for CASSRLREVSQEYEQYF.

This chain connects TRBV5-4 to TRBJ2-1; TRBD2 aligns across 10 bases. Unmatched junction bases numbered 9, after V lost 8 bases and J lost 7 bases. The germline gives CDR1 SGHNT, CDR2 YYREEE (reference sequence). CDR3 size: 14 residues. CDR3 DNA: TGTGCCAGTAGCGGGGGGTTGTATGGGAATGAGCAGTTCTTC. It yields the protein CASSGGLYGNEQFF.

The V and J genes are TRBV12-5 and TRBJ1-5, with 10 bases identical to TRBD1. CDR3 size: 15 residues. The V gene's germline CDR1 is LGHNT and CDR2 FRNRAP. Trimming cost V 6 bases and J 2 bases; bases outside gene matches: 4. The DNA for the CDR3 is TGTGCTAGTGGATTAGGACAGGGGGGCAATCAGCCCCAGCATTTT. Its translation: CASGLGQGGNQPQHF. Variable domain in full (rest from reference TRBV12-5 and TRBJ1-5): DARVTQTPRHKVTEMGQEVTMRCQPILGHNTVFWYRQTMMQGLELLAYFRNRAPLDDSGMPKDRFSAEMPDATLATLKIQPSEPRDSAVYFCASGLGQGGNQPQHFGDGTRLSIL.

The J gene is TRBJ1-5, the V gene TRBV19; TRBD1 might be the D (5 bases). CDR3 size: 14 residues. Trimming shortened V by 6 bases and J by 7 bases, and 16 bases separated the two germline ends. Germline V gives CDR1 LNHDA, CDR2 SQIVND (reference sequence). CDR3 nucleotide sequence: TGTGCCAGTAGACTTTTCGGGGGAGTACAGCCCCAGCATTTT. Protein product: CASRLFGGVQPQHF.

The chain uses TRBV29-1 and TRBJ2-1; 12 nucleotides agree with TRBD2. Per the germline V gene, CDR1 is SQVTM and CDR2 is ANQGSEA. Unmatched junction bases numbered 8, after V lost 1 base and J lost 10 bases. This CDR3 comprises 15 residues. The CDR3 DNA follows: TGCAGCGTTGAAGTACGTGCACTAGCGGGAGGCGAGCAGTTCTTC. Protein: CSVEVRALAGGEQFF.

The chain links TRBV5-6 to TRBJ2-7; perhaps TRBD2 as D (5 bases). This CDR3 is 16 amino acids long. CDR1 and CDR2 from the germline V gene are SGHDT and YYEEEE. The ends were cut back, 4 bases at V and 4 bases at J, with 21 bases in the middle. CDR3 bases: TGTGCCAGCAGCCTCATGGGTTCCGGGGAGAGGTACGAGCAGTACTTC. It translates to CASSLMGSGERYEQYF. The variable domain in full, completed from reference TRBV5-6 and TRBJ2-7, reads DAGVTQSPTHLIKTRGQQVTLRCSPKSGHDTVSWYQQALGQGPQFIFQYYEEEERQRGNFPDRFSGHQFPNYSSELNVNALLLGDSALYLCASSLMGSGERYEQYFGPGTRLTVT.

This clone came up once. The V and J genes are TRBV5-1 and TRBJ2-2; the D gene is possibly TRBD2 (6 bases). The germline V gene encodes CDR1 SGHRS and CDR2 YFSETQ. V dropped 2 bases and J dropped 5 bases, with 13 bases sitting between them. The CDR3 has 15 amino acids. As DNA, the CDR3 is TGCGCCAGCAGCTTTTCGGGGGTTGAGACCGGGGAGCTGTTTTTT. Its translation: CASSFSGVETGELFF.

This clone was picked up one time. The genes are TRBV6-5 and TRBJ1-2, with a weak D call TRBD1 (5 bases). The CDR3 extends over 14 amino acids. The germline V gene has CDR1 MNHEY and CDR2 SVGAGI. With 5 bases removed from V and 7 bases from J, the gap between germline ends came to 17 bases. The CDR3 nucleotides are TGTGCCAGCAGTCCGGGAGGTTTTCAGGGTGGCTACACCTTC. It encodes CASSPGGFQGGYTF.

The DNA for the CDR3 is TGTGCCAGCAGCTTCGGACAGGGGGCAGAGACCCAGTACTTC. Its protein is CASSFGQGAETQYF. V is TRBV5-4 and J is TRBJ2-5; TRBD1 agrees at 11 bases. Trimming cost V 2 bases and J 4 bases; bases outside gene matches: 1. This CDR3 contains 14 residues. Germline CDR1 and CDR2: SGHNT and YYREEE (reference sequence).

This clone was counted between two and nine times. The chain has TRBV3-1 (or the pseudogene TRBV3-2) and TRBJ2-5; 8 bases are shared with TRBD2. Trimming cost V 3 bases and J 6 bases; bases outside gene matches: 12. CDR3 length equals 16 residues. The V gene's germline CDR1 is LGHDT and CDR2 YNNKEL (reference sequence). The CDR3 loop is CASSHPGGGIRKTQYF. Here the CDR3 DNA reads TGTGCCAGCAGCCACCCCGGGGGGGGAATAAGGAAGACCCAGTACTTC.

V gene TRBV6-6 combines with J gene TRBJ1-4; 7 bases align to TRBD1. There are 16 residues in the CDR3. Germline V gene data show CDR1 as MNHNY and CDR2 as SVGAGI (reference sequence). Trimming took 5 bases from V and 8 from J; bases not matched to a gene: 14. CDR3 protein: CASSRSRQGRNEKLFF. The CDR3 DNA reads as TGTGCCAGCAGTCGATCTCGACAGGGCAGGAACGAAAAACTGTTTTTT.

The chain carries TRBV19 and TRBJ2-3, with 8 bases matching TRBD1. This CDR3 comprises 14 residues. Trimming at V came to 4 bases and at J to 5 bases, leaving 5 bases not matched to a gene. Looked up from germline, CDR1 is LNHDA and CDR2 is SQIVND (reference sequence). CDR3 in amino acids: CASSSRTGKDTQYF. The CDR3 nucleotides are TGTGCCAGTAGTAGCCGGACAGGGAAAGATACGCAGTATTTT.

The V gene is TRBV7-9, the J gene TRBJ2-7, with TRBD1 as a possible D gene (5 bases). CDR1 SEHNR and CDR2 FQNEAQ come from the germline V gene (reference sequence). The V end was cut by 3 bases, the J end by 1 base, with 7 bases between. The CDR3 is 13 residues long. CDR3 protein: CASSFQGSYEQYV. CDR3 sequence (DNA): TGTGCCAGCAGCTTCCAGGGATCCTACGAGCAGTACGTC.

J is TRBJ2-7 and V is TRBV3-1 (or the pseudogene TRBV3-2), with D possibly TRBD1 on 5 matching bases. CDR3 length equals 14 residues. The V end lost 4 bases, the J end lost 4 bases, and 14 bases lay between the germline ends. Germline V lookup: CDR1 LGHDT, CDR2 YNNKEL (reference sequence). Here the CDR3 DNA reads TGTGCCAGCAGCCTTCAGGGAATGATTTACGAGCAGTACTTC. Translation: CASSLQGMIYEQYF.

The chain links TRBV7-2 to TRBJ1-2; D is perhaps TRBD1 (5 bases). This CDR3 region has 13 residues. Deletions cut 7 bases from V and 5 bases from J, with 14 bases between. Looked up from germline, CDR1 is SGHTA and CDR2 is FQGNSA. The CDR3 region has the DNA TGTGCCAGCACCCTCCCAGGGATATATGGCTACACCTTC. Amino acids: CASTLPGIYGYTF.

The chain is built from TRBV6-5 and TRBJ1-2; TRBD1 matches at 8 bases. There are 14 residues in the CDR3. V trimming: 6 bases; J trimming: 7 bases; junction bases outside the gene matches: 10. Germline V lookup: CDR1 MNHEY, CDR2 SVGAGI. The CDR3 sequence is CASSQDRATGGYTF. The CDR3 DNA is TGTGCCAGCAGCCAGGACAGGGCCACGGGTGGCTACACCTTC.

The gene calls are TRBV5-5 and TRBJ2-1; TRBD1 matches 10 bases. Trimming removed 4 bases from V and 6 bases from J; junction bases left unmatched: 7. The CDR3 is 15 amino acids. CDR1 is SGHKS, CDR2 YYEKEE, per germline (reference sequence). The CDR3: CASSRDRGGVNEQFF. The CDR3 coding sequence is TGTGCCAGCAGCCGGGACAGGGGCGGGGTCAATGAGCAGTTCTTC. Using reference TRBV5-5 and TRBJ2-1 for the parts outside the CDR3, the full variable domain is DAGVTQSPTHLIKTRGQQVTLRCSPISGHKSVSWYQQVLGQGPQFIFQYYEKEERGRGNFPDRFSARQFPNYSSELNVNALLLGDSALYLCASSRDRGGVNEQFFGPGTRLTVL.

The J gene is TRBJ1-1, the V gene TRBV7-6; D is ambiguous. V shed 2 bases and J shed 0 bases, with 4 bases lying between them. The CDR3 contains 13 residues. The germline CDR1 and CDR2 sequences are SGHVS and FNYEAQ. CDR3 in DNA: TGTGCCAGCAGCTTAACGGTGAACACTGAAGCTTTCTTT. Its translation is CASSLTVNTEAFF.

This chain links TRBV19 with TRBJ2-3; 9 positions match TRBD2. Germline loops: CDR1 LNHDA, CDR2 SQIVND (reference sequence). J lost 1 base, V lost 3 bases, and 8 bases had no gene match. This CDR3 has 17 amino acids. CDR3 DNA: TGTGCCAGTAGTATGGGGACTAGCATTCGAGGCACAGATACGCAGTATTTT. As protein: CASSMGTSIRGTDTQYF.

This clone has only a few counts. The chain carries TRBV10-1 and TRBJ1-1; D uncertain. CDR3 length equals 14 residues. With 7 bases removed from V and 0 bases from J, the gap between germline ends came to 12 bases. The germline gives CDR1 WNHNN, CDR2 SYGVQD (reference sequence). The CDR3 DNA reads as TGCGCCAGCACGCGGGCTGGAATGAACACTGAAGCTTTCTTT. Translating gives CASTRAGMNTEAFF.

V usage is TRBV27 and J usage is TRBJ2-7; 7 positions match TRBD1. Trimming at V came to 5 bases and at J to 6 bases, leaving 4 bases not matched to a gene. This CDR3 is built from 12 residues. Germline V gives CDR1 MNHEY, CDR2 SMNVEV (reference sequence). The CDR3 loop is CASSPTGVEQYF. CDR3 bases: TGTGCCAGCAGTCCTACAGGGGTCGAGCAGTACTTC.

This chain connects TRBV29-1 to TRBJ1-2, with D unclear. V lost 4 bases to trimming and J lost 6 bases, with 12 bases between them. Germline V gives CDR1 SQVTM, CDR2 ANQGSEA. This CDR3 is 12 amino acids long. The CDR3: CSVAGEGNGYTF. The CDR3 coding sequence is TGCAGCGTTGCGGGTGAGGGAAATGGCTACACCTTC.